These T cell receptor beta chains were read from a single sample in a study of T cells in Graves' hyperthyroidism and ophthalmopathy. TCRdb called the multiplex PCR reads again in MiXCR, with one record for every CDR3 protein. The profile covers fewer than 650,000 distinct CDR3 sequences, with over 12% appearing a single time and roughly 6.9% taken by the ten largest. Material for sequencing was blood. These receptors were obtained from a woman under 30 with Graves' ophthalmopathy. The CDR3 runs from the conserved cysteine through the conserved F or W. D genes are given only for firm matches. Not every row has a clone size; where given, it reads once, few, many or a size class.

>13|TRBJ2-6|many|-|TRBV5-1
TGCGCCAGCAGCTTTACCGGGGCCAACGTCCTGACTTTC
CASSFTGANVLTF
>17|TRBJ2-2|many|TRBD2|TRBV19
TGTGCCAGCAGGGACAGGGGACTAGCGGGAGTTCGAGGGGAGCTGTTTTTT
CASRDRGLAGVRGELFF
>15|TRBJ2-1|many|TRBD1|TRBV7-9
TGTGCCAGCAGCTTCCGGGACAGGGTAGATGGTGAGCAGTTCTTC
CASSFRDRVDGEQFF
>17|TRBJ2-5|many|TRBD1|TRBV7-9
TGTGCCAGCAGCCCCTTCTTTGGGCAGGGGGAAGAAGAGACCCAGTACTTC
CASSPFFGQGEEETQYF
>16|TRBJ2-1|-|TRBD1|TRBV19
TGTGCCAGTAGTATAGCCGACAGGGGTGGCTACAATGAGCAGTTCTTC
CASSIADRGGYNEQFF
>17|TRBJ2-7|many|-|TRBV7-8
TGTGCCAGCAGCTCGAGGGGGGGGCCCACCTTCTCCTACGAGCAGTACTTC
CASSSRGGPTFSYEQYF
>14|TRBJ2-1|few|TRBD1|TRBV5-1
TGCGCCAGCAGCTTGGACGGACAGGGAAATGAGCAGTTCTTC
CASSLDGQGNEQFF
>12|TRBJ1-3|few|-|TRBV9
TGTGCCAGCAGCCCCGGGATGAACACCATATATTTT
CASSPGMNTIYF
>14|TRBJ2-4|many|TRBD2|TRBV28
TGTGCCAGCAGCGGGGGGGGGGCCAAAAACATTCAGTACTTC
CASSGGGAKNIQYF
>18|TRBJ2-3|many|TRBD2|TRBV12-3/TRBV12-4
TGTGCCAGCAGTTTATTCCTGGGGCTAGCGGGGGGCACAGATACGCAGTATTTT
CASSLFLGLAGGTDTQYF
>15|TRBJ2-1|many|TRBD2|TRBV20-1
TGCAGTGCTAGAGATAAGAGCGGGAGGGCCGGAGAGCAGTTCTTC
CSARDKSGRAGEQFF
>15|TRBJ1-1|few|-|TRBV4-2
TGTGCCAGCAGCCAAGTTCTGGGCTCGAACACTGAAGCTTTCTTT
CASSQVLGSNTEAFF
>15|TRBJ2-1|few|-|TRBV5-8
TGTGCCAGCAGCTTGGGCGGGATTCAGTACAATGAGCAGTTCTTC
CASSLGGIQYNEQFF
>17|TRBJ2-6|-|TRBD1|TRBV12-3/TRBV12-4
TGTGCCAGCAGGCCCGGGACAGGGGGCGCTGGGGCCAACGTCCTGACTTTC
CASRPGTGGAGANVLTF
>14|TRBJ2-5|many|-|TRBV6-2/TRBV6-3
TGTGCCAGCAGTTACGAGGCCAGGGAAGAGACCCAGTACTTC
CASSYEAREETQYF
>19|TRBJ1-1|-|TRBD1|TRBV25-1
TGTGCCAGCAGTGGATATCCCAGGGACAGGGGGTATTATGTCACTGAAGCTTTCTTT
CASSGYPRDRGYYVTEAFF
>15|TRBJ1-1|many|TRBD1|TRBV10-3
TGTGCCATCAGTGCCCCGGAGGGGGCGAACACTGAAGCTTTCTTT
CAISAPEGANTEAFF
>15|TRBJ2-5|-|-|TRBV4-1
TGCGCCAGCAGCCAAGTAAAGTCACCCCAAGAGACCCAGTACTTC
CASSQVKSPQETQYF
>16|TRBJ2-1|-|TRBD2|TRBV5-4
TGTGCCAGCAGCTCCTTCGGAGCGGGAGTCTTGAATGAGCAGTTCTTC
CASSSFGAGVLNEQFF
>16|TRBJ1-5|many|-|TRBV7-8
TGTGCCAGCAGCTCCTCACAGGGTGGTGGCAATCAGCCCCAGCATTTT
CASSSSQGGGNQPQHF
>15|TRBJ2-3|-|TRBD2|TRBV7-8
TGTGCCAGCAGCTTTGGGGTTGGGACTAGGGATACGCAGTATTTT
CASSFGVGTRDTQYF
>17|TRBJ2-1|-|TRBD1|TRBV7-2
TGTGCCAGCAGCTTAGTAGGGGGACAGGGAACCTACAATGAGCAGTTCTTC
CASSLVGGQGTYNEQFF
>14|TRBJ2-1|-|TRBD2|TRBV7-2
TGTGCCAGCAGCTTAGGCGGGGGGCAAAATGAGCAGTTCTTC
CASSLGGGQNEQFF
>16|TRBJ2-3|many|-|TRBV11-3
TGTGCCAGCAGCTCAGGACGCCTCTTTGGGGAAGATACGCAGTATTTT
CASSSGRLFGEDTQYF
>13|TRBJ1-1|-|-|TRBV11-3
TGTGCCAGCAGCTTAGTCGGGACACGAGAAGCTTTCTTT
CASSLVGTREAFF
>16|TRBJ2-7|few|TRBD2|TRBV4-3
TGCGCCAGCAGCCAAGGGCGGACTAGCGGGACGGGCGAGCAGTACTTC
CASSQGRTSGTGEQYF
>14|TRBJ2-7|-|TRBD2|TRBV11-2
TGTGCCAGCAGCTTATCCCAGCGGGAGTTCGAGCAGTACTTC
CASSLSQREFEQYF
>17|TRBJ1-4|few|-|TRBV4-1
TGCGCCAGCAGCCAACCAGGAAGGACAGCCTCTAATGAAAAACTGTTTTTT
CASSQPGRTASNEKLFF
>14|TRBJ1-3|many|-|TRBV2
TGTGCCAGCACCAGACAAATATCTGGAAACACCATATATTTT
CASTRQISGNTIYF
>16|TRBJ2-1|few|-|TRBV9
TGTGCCAGCAGCATTGGGACGCCGCTCTCCTACAATGAGCAGTTCTTC
CASSIGTPLSYNEQFF
>16|TRBJ1-4|few|-|TRBV6-1
TGTGCCAGCAGCCCACAGGGAAGATTAACTAATGAAAAACTGTTTTTT
CASSPQGRLTNEKLFF
>15|TRBJ2-3|-|-|TRBV20-1
TGCAGTGCTAGAGGGTGGCGGAGGGGGTCAGATACGCAGTATTTT
CSARGWRRGSDTQYF
>15|TRBJ2-5|many|-|TRBV6-1
TGTGCCAGCAGTTACACCGGGTTCGGGCAAGAGACCCAGTACTTC
CASSYTGFGQETQYF
>15|TRBJ2-1|many|-|TRBV18
TGTGCCAGCTCACCGAGGATAGGGGGCTACAATGAGCAGTTCTTC
CASSPRIGGYNEQFF
>17|TRBJ1-5|many|TRBD1|TRBV20-1
TGCAGTGCTAGAGGGCAGGGGGTCCCCTTGAGCAATCAGCCCCAGCATTTT
CSARGQGVPLSNQPQHF
>13|TRBJ1-6|few|-|TRBV28
TGTGCCAGCAGACCGGGAGTCAATTCACCCCTCCACTTT
CASRPGVNSPLHF
>13|TRBJ1-2|many|-|TRBV11-3
TGTGCCAGCAGCTTAGAGGGGACCTATGGCTACACCTTC
CASSLEGTYGYTF
>15|TRBJ2-1|many|TRBD2|TRBV6-2/TRBV6-3
TGTGCCAGCAGTTGGACTAGCGGCTCCTACAATGAGCAGTTCTTC
CASSWTSGSYNEQFF
>13|TRBJ1-1|-|TRBD1|TRBV10-3
TGTGCCACAAAACAGGGGATGAACACTGAAGCTTTCTTT
CATKQGMNTEAFF
>15|TRBJ1-2|many|-|TRBV7-9
-
CASSFGPGRDYGYTF
>17|TRBJ2-1|-|TRBD2|TRBV3-1
TGTGCCAGCAACCAAGATGCCAAGGCCTGGGGGGGGGATGAGCAGTTCTTC
CASNQDAKAWGGDEQFF
>13|TRBJ1-1|many|-|TRBV27
TGTGCCAGCAGCCGAACAGAGGACACTGAAGCTTTCTTT
CASSRTEDTEAFF
>15|TRBJ1-3|many|TRBD1|TRBV20-1
TGCAGTGCTAGCCTCGGGACAGGGACCGGAAACACCATATATTTT
CSASLGTGTGNTIYF
>15|TRBJ2-3|-|TRBD2|TRBV19
TGTGCCAGTAGTAGGTGGGACTATCTCACAGATACGCAGTATTTT
CASSRWDYLTDTQYF
>13|TRBJ2-7|many|TRBD2|TRBV6-1
TGTGCCGCGGGACTAGCGGGAGTTGTAGAGCAGTACTTC
CAAGLAGVVEQYF
>11|TRBJ2-7|many|-|TRBV28
TGTGCCAGCACCCTGGGTAACGAGCAGTACTTC
CASTLGNEQYF
>17|TRBJ1-1|many|TRBD1|TRBV3-1
TGTGCCAGCAGCCAAGGTACGGGACAGGGCGCGAACACTGAAGCTTTCTTT
CASSQGTGQGANTEAFF
>17|TRBJ2-1|-|-|TRBV9
TGTGCCAGCAGCGTAGCTGGGTCTGGGGGCTCCTACAATGAGCAGTTCTTC
CASSVAGSGGSYNEQFF
>16|TRBJ2-7|many|-|TRBV20-1
TGCAGTGCTAGACCAAAGACCCCATCAGGGGATTACGAGCAGTACTTC
CSARPKTPSGDYEQYF